This TCR beta chain originates from a study of radiotherapy plus CTLA-4 blockade in lung cancer (dated by TCRdb to the late 2010s). For the wider study: Among enrolled patients, 15% to 20% had an objective response and 25% to 35% reached disease control.

The study tested focal radiation therapy combined with CTLA-4 blockade (ipilimumab) in patients with chemo-refractory metastatic non-small-cell lung cancer. Study-level results and caveats: Increased serum interferon-beta after radiation, together with early dynamic changes in blood T cell clones, were reported to be the strongest predictors of response. After treatment with radiotherapy and ipilimumab, TCR clones that originated in tumors expanded in peripheral blood.

Receptor amplification or capture employed the immunoSEQ multiplex PCR assay. Not all clones reach the TCRdb copy of this immuneACCESS table, which keeps in-frame sequences only. Checked studies attribute under half of the gap to unresolved V genes and leave the rest unexplained. In all, the sample holds 55,000 to 75,000 clones, and 76% of those were seen once. Clones ranked in the top ten supply about a sixth of the sample. Of note for this clone: What antigen it recognizes has not been identified. It has no much larger one-base neighbor in the sample; base qualities were not kept.

V is trimmed back by 1 base and J by 1 base, and the junction contains 4 bases that no gene match accounts for. CDR1 LGHNA and CDR2 YNFKEQ were looked up in the germline V gene. Including cysteine and phenylalanine, the CDR3 has 15 amino acids. Only the CDR3 DNA stays, 45 bases, in frame from base 1. The rearranged segments are TRBV4-2 and TRBJ2-7, and 7 bases in between align with TRBD2. The source is a human donor with non-small cell lung cancer whose response to radiotherapy plus ipilimumab could not be evaluated. Some clones in this sample may be carry-over from other donors' samples. The starting material was peripheral blood, obtained from a patient treated with radiotherapy plus ipilimumab. At the DNA level, the sequence is TGTGCCAGCAGCCAAGGGGAGGGCCCGTCCTACGAGCAGTACTTC. Its product reads: CASSQGEGPSYEQYF.